Listed here are 21 T cell receptor beta chains from one sample, sequenced in a study of blood T cell repertoires in COVID-19. The assay was immunoSEQ multiplex PCR, and TCRdb's table has in-frame clones only and misses some. The repertoire holds 60,000 to 90,000 clones, with less than 90% as singletons. Sequencing was carried out using peripheral blood. These TCRs come from a middle-aged man with acute or convalescent COVID-19.

This sequence joins TRBV7-2 and TRBJ1-3, with D perhaps TRBD1 (5 bases). From germline, CDR1 is SGHTA and CDR2 FQGNSA. Trimming took 1 base from V and 1 from J, leaving 11 bases between them. The CDR3 is 16 amino acids. CDR3 residues: CASSLGQQTSGNTIYF. CDR3 in DNA: TGTGCCAGCAGCTTAGGACAGCAGACTTCTGGAAACACCATATATTTT.

The CDR3 sequence is CASSLDPGVNSPLHF. In DNA, the CDR3 is TGTGCCAGCAGCTTGGATCCAGGGGTAAATTCACCCCTCCACTTT. The chain recombines TRBV5-4 with TRBJ1-6, with a possible D match to TRBD1 (6 bases). This CDR3 has 15 residues. With 0 bases removed from V and 7 bases from J, the gap between germline ends came to 11 bases. CDR1 and CDR2 from the germline V gene are SGHNT and YYREEE (reference sequence). Full variable domain (remainder filled in from reference TRBV5-4 and TRBJ1-6): ETGVTQSPTHLIKTRGQQVTLRCSSQSGHNTVSWYQQALGQGPQFIFQYYREEENGRGNFPPRFSGLQFPNYSSELNVNALELDDSALYLCASSLDPGVNSPLHFGNGTRLTVT.

This sequence joins TRBV5-4 and TRBJ1-1, with D unresolved. The CDR3 has 12 amino acids. Trimming stripped 0 bases from V and 3 bases from J, with 3 bases between. Germline V CDR1 and CDR2: SGHNT, YYREEE (reference sequence). CDR3 nucleotides: TGTGCCAGCAGCTTGGCCGACACTGAAGCTTTCTTT. Translating gives CASSLADTEAFF.

The chain employs TRBV9 and TRBJ1-1; D is perhaps TRBD1 (5 bases). CDR3 length: 14 amino acids. Trimming shortened V by 0 bases and J by 0 bases, and 6 bases separated the two germline ends. Germline assignment: CDR1 SGDLS and CDR2 YYNGEE. The CDR3 reads CASSVEGMNTEAFF. CDR3 DNA: TGTGCCAGCAGCGTAGAGGGGATGAACACTGAAGCTTTCTTT.

CDR3 protein: CASSPTRGTLRVKETQYF. The CDR3 DNA sequence: TGTGCCAGCAGTCCAACGAGGGGGACCCTTAGGGTCAAAGAGACCCAGTACTTC. The chain couples TRBV6-6 to TRBJ2-5; D may be TRBD1 (6 bases). Germline V CDR1 and CDR2: MNHNY, SVGAGI (reference sequence). Trimming left V 5 bases short and J 3 bases short, with 25 bases between. CDR3 length equals 18 residues.

The chain is built from TRBV7-3 and TRBJ2-1; D uncertain. V lost 2 bases, J lost 1 base, and 15 bases lay in between. Germline V gene lookup returns CDR1 SGHTA and CDR2 FQGTGA. This CDR3 contains 17 residues. The DNA for the CDR3 is TGTGCCAGCAGCTTAGGGCCACTGTCGTCATCCTACAATGAGCAGTTCTTC. Protein sequence: CASSLGPLSSSYNEQFF.

This clone showed up just a few times. The chain recombines TRBV3-1 (or the pseudogene TRBV3-2) with TRBJ1-6; 7 nucleotides agree with TRBD1. CDR1 LGHDT and CDR2 YNNKEL come from the germline V gene (reference sequence). V dropped 1 base and J dropped 7; count of bases not matched to a gene: 1. The CDR3 sequence is 14 residues long. CDR3 nucleotides: TGTGCCAGCAGCCAAGTGACAGGGAATTCACCCCTCCACTTT. Amino acid sequence: CASSQVTGNSPLHF.

This chain uses TRBV7-8 with TRBJ2-7; D perhaps matches TRBD2 (6 bases). The CDR3 is 13 residues long. V was pared by 4 bases and J by 9 bases, with 16 bases between. Germline V lookup: CDR1 SGHVS, CDR2 FQNEAQ. In DNA form, the CDR3 reads TGTGCCAGCAGCTCGAGTTATAGGGACTCGCAGTACTTC. Amino acids: CASSSSYRDSQYF.

The chain links TRBV3-1 (or the pseudogene TRBV3-2) to TRBJ2-5; 12 positions match TRBD2. Germline CDR1 is LGHDT and CDR2 is YNNKEL (reference sequence). V shed 1 base, J shed 1 base, and the junction held 4 bases outside the gene matches. This CDR3 is built from 17 residues. This chain's CDR3 is CASSQGLAGGSQETQYF. As DNA, the CDR3 is TGTGCCAGCAGCCAAGGGCTAGCGGGGGGGTCCCAAGAGACCCAGTACTTC.

V gene TRBV5-1 combines with J gene TRBJ2-1; TRBD1 is a possible D gene (5 bases). This CDR3 contains 13 residues. The V gene's germline CDR1 is SGHRS and CDR2 YFSETQ. The V end lost 2 bases, the J end lost 2 bases, and 5 bases lay between the germline ends. This chain's CDR3 is CASSFRAYNEQFF. The CDR3 DNA reads TGCGCCAGCAGCTTCAGGGCCTACAATGAGCAGTTCTTC.

The CDR3 nucleotides read TGTGCCAGCAGTTCAGGGGCGGTTGGCTACACCTTC. Its translation: CASSSGAVGYTF. This sequence joins TRBV12-3 or TRBV12-4 and TRBJ1-2, with D perhaps TRBD1 (6 bases). The length of the CDR3 is 12 residues. V was pared by 4 bases and J by 7 bases, with 10 bases between.

Concerning this clone: One junction end disagrees with the germline gene, perhaps due to a read error. The chain recombines TRBV5-8 with TRBJ2-4; TRBD1 might be the D (5 bases). CDR3 length: 13 residues. Germline lookup yields CDR1 SGHTS and CDR2 YDEGEE. CDR3 nucleotide sequence: TGTGCCAGCAGCACACGCCAGGGCAAACTATTCCTATTC. It translates to CASSTRQGKLFLF.

This sequence joins TRBV2 and TRBJ1-6; D unclear. This CDR3 contains 14 residues. With 6 bases removed from V and 16 bases from J, the gap between germline ends came to 22 bases. Germline loops: CDR1 SNHLY, CDR2 FYNNEI. The CDR3 nucleotides are TGTGCCAGCAGGGCTAGGGCCGGGAGCGAACCACTCCACTTT. Amino acids: CASRARAGSEPLHF. Together with reference TRBV2 and TRBJ1-6, the CDR3 gives the full variable domain: EPEVTQTPSHQVTQMGQEVILRCVPISNHLYFYWYRQILGQKVEFLVSFYNNEISEKSEIFDDQFSVERPDGSNFTLKIRSTKLEDSAMYFCASRARAGSEPLHFGNGTRLTVT.

V gene TRBV19 combines with J gene TRBJ2-5; no definite D call. The CDR3 totals 11 residues. V lost 3 bases to trimming and J lost 5 bases, with 4 bases between them. CDR1 is LNHDA, CDR2 SQIVND, per germline (reference sequence). The CDR3 bases are TGTGCCAGTAGTATCTCGGAGACCCAGTACTTC. The encoded protein is CASSISETQYF.

This chain connects TRBV2 to TRBJ2-1; 7 positions match TRBD2. Trimming cost V 8 bases and J 6 bases; bases outside gene matches: 10. The CDR3 runs to 14 residues. Germline-derived CDR1 and CDR2 are SNHLY and FYNNEI. CDR3 DNA sequence: TGTGCCAGCCTTGCCGGGACTACAGGCAATGAGCAGTTCTTC. As protein: CASLAGTTGNEQFF.

The chain has TRBV4-3 and TRBJ2-6; 7 bases agree with TRBD1. V was clipped by 5 bases and J by 1 base; unmatched bases: 8. The CDR3 runs to 17 residues. Germline V lookup: CDR1 LGHNA, CDR2 YSLEER. As DNA, the CDR3 is TGCGCCAGCAGCAGACAGGGTGGCCCTTCTGGGGCCAACGTCCTGACTTTC. It yields the protein CASSRQGGPSGANVLTF.

V usage is TRBV7-9 and J usage is TRBJ1-5, with D possibly matching TRBD1 (5 bases). The CDR3 is made up of 15 amino acids. Looked up from germline, CDR1 is SEHNR and CDR2 is FQNEAQ (reference sequence). Trimming removed 5 bases at V and 0 bases at J, with 11 bases between. CDR3 loop: CASSRSGGSNQPQHF. Here the CDR3 DNA reads TGTGCCAGCAGCCGTAGCGGGGGTAGCAATCAGCCCCAGCATTTT.

In this sample, this clone turned up a few times. The rearrangement joins TRBV9 to TRBJ1-2; D unresolved. The V gene's germline CDR1 is SGDLS and CDR2 YYNGEE. The CDR3 covers 11 residues. The V and J ends lost 5 bases and 8 bases respectively, with 10 bases between them. This CDR3 is CASRSVSGYTF. The CDR3 coding sequence is TGTGCCAGCAGATCGGTGTCGGGCTACACCTTC.

The gene calls are TRBV29-1 and TRBJ1-5, with no clear D. The CDR3 loop spans 13 amino acids. Between the trimmed V and J ends, which lost 3 bases and 4 bases, there was a span of 10 bases. Looked up from germline, CDR1 is SQVTM and CDR2 is ANQGSEA. The CDR3 protein is CSVDFGENQPQHF. DNA of the CDR3: TGCAGCGTTGATTTCGGGGAAAATCAGCCCCAGCATTTT.

The V and J genes are TRBV2 and TRBJ2-7; D possibly corresponds to TRBD1 (5 bases). Trimming left V 5 bases short and J 0 bases short, with 8 bases between. Looked up from germline, CDR1 is SNHLY and CDR2 is FYNNEI. This CDR3 has 13 amino acids. The CDR3 loop reads CASSWGLSYEQYF. In DNA form, the CDR3 reads TGTGCCAGCAGTTGGGGCCTCTCCTACGAGCAGTACTTC.

This clone was seen only once. The chain carries TRBV5-1 and TRBJ1-1; D possibly corresponds to TRBD1 (5 bases). There are 14 residues in the CDR3. CDR1 is SGHRS, CDR2 YFSETQ, per germline. The ends were cut back, 2 bases at V and 1 base at J, with 9 bases in the middle. CDR3 DNA: TGCGCCAGCAGCTTAGCAGGACAGAACACTGAAGCTTTCTTT. This encodes CASSLAGQNTEAFF.